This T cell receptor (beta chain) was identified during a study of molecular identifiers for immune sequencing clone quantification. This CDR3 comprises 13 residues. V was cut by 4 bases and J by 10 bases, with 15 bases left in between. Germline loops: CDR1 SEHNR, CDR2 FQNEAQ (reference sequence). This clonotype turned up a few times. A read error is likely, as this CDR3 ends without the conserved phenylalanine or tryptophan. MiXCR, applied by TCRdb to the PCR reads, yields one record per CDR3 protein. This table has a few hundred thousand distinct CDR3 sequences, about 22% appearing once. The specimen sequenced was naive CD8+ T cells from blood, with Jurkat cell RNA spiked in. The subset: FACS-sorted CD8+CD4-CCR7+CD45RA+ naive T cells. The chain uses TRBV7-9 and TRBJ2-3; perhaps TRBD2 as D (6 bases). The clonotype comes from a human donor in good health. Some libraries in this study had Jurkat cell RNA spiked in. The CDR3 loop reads CASSSTTSLAQYL. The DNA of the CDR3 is TGTGCCAGCAGCTCCACGACTAGTCTTGCGCAGTATCTT.